This paragraph covers one T cell receptor beta chain sequence. What it binds is unknown. This record belongs to a study of cytomegalovirus exposure and HLA in healthy donors. Study-level results: As a later analysis showed, several of the most significant clusters appeared to be linked to common viral pathogens. Researchers catalogued approximately 170 TCR beta chains as cytomegalovirus-associated.

Germline V gene sequence: CDR1 KGHSH, CDR2 LQKENI. CDR3 length: 14 amino acids. Trimming took off 3 bases at V and 5 bases at J, with 11 bases between the two ends. 60 Vbeta and 13 Jbeta primers were used in PCR. Original analysis: Later analysis identified some 88 million unique TCR beta chains, about 10 million shared. The data were produced by immunoSEQ multiplex PCR, yet TCRdb's version contains in-frame clones alone and is incomplete. From that table come the V and J calls and clone size; the DNA was used to work out D and trimming. The profile shows around 200,000 clones, 55% to 65% of them singletons.

This receptor was taken from a man between 40 and 49 years old in good health and CMV-seronegative. Sequencing used PBMCs. The rearrangement links TRBV18 to TRBJ2-4; the D is unclear. The CDR3 protein is CASSPRGGENIQYF. The CDR3 bases are TGTGCCAGCTCACCCCGCGGTGGCGAAAACATTCAGTACTTC.